This T cell receptor beta chain came from a study of T cells expressing NK-cell markers. In the study overall: With respect to HCMV, most of the eight sequenced donors were seropositive, and one was seronegative. The study, taken as a whole, reports: About six donors showed dominant NKG2C+ clonotypes comprising roughly 1.0-7.0% of their CD8+ T cells. These same clonotypes (in several donors) also led the CD3+CD56-NKG2C+ fraction.

Details on this clonotype: What it binds is not known.

The CDR3 has 14 residues. Per the germline V gene, CDR1 is SQVTM and CDR2 is ANQGSEA. Synthesis of TCR beta cDNA relied on 5'RACE template switching carrying UMIs. TCRdb re-called the 5' RACE reads, yielding one record per CDR3 amino acid sequence without DNA. This sample carries about 380,000 distinct CDR3 sequences, with roughly 5.2% going to the ten biggest clones. The sequence derives from a man aged 18-75 years in good health. The V call is TRBV29-1, the J call TRBJ2-1; TCRdb's D call of TRBD2 is untestable without DNA. Sequenced: blood T cells: a sorted CD56 or NKG2C T cell subset, CD4+ or CD8+ T cells, or bulk PBMC T cells (not recorded which). The CDR3: CSVERGASLNEQFF.